This TCR beta chain was identified during a study of blood T cell repertoires in COVID-19. Per the authors' pipeline: The assay estimated nucleated cells by amplifying reference gene primers. Method: immunoSEQ multiplex PCR; TCRdb's copy keeps in-frame clones and lacks some. V and J calls and clone size are given by that table; D and trimming were obtained from the DNA. The sample consists of 250,000 to 350,000 clones, more than 70% of them appearing once. The CDR3 has 18 residues. Germline assignment: CDR1 SGHAT and CDR2 FQNNGV. J gave up 4 bases and V 4 bases, and 11 bases lay outside the gene matches.

Sequenced input: PBMCs or T cells enriched from blood (not recorded which). The sequence was collected from a woman aged 55-69 years in a cohort exposed to, infected with or recovered from COVID-19 (not recorded which). The chain joins TRBV11-2 to TRBJ2-1; 12 bases fit TRBD2. The DNA of the CDR3 is TGTGCCAGCAGCTCCACCGGCCCGGGACTAGCGGGTTACAATGAGCAGTTCTTC. Its translation: CASSSTGPGLAGYNEQFF.